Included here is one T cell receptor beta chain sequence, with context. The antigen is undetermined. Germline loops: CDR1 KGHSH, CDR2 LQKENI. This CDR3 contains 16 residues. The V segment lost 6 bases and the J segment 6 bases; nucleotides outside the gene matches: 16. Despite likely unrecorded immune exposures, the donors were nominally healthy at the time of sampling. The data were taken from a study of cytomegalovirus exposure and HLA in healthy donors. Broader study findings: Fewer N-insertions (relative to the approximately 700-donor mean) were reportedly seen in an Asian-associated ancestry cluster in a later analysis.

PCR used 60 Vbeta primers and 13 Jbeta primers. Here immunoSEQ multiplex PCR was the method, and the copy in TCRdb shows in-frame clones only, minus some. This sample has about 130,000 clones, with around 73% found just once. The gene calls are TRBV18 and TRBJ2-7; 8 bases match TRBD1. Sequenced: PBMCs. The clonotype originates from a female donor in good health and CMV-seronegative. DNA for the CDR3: TGTGCCAGCTCCCGTTCTTTGACAGGGGAGGCCGTCGAGCAGTACTTC. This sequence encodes CASSRSLTGEAVEQYF.